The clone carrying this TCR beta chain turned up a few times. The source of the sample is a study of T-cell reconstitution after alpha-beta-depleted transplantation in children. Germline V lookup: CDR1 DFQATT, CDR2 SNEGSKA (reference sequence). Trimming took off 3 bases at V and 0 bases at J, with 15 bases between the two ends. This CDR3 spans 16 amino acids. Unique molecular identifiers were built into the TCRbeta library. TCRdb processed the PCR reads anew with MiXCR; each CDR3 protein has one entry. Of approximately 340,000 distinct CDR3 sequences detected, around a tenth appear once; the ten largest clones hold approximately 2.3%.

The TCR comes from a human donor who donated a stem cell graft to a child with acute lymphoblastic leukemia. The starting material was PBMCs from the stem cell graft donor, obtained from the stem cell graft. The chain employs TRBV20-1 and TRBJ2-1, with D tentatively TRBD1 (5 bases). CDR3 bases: TGCAGTGCTAGGGCTTGGGGCCGAGGCTCCTACAATGAGCAGTTCTTC. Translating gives CSARAWGRGSYNEQFF.